These 12 T cell receptor beta chains originate from one sample sequenced in a study of control samples from healthy donors and cancer patients (dated by TCRdb to 2020 to 2021). Libraries were constructed by the immunoSEQ multiplex PCR assay. TCRdb stores this immuneACCESS table with in-frame sequences only. Part of the clones is absent; in the studies checked, under half of the shortfall reflects unresolved V genes, and no reason is known for the rest. Here the sample has fewer than 120,000 clones; approximately 88% occur a single time. The ten largest clones add up to around 3.9% of the sample. The sample comprised PBMCs. These receptor sequences come from a woman aged 55-69 years with lung cancer.

The V and J genes are TRBV24-1 and TRBJ2-5; D perhaps matches TRBD1 (6 bases). V lost 3 bases, J lost 5 bases, and 12 bases lay in between. The germline V gene encodes CDR1 KGHDR and CDR2 SFDVKD. The CDR3 totals 14 residues. CDR3 residues: CATSDGGLRETQYF. CDR3 DNA sequence: TGTGCCACCAGTGATGGGGGCTTGAGGGAGACCCAGTACTTC.

This clone occurred a few times. The chain employs TRBV6-2 or TRBV6-3 and TRBJ2-5, with D maybe TRBD2 (6 bases). V was pared by 7 bases and J by 5 bases, with 23 bases between. Germline CDR1 reads MNHEY; CDR2 reads SVGEGT. This CDR3 has 16 amino acids. The DNA for the CDR3 is TGTGCCAGCACCCCGGGGGTTAGCGGCCCGAGGGAGACCCAGTACTTC. Protein sequence: CASTPGVSGPRETQYF.

The chain carries TRBV19 and TRBJ2-3; 12 bases match TRBD2. The CDR3 is made up of 20 amino acids. Looked up from germline, CDR1 is LNHDA and CDR2 is SQIVND (reference sequence). V shed 3 bases, J shed 3 bases, and the junction held 16 bases outside the gene matches. This chain's CDR3 is CASSIPSLAGGPGWTDTQYF. The CDR3 nucleotides are TGTGCCAGTAGTATTCCATCCCTAGCGGGGGGGCCGGGGTGGACAGATACGCAGTATTTT.

The CDR3 sequence: CAIRGLTSQYF. The CDR3 DNA sequence: TGTGCCATCAGGGGCCTCACATCCCAGTACTTC. This chain links TRBV28 with TRBJ2-5; D is possibly TRBD1 (6 bases). CDR1 and CDR2 from the germline V gene are MDHEN and SYDVKM. The CDR3 consists of 11 residues. The V and J ends lost 10 bases and 9 bases respectively, with 15 bases between them.

In this sample, this clone turned up once. V gene TRBV10-3 combines with J gene TRBJ2-5; TRBD2 matches 9 bases. The V gene end was trimmed by 4 bases and the J gene end by 3 bases; junction bases not matched to a gene: 6. Germline CDR1 reads ENHRY; CDR2 reads SYGVKD. CDR3 size: 15 residues. CDR3 nucleotide sequence: TGTGCCATCAGTGGACGCGCTAGCGGGGAAGAGACCCAGTACTTC. It encodes CAISGRASGEETQYF.

V is TRBV4-3 and J is TRBJ1-5, with D unclear. The V end lost 0 bases, the J end lost 7 bases, and 10 bases lay between the germline ends. CDR3 length equals 14 residues. The germline gives CDR1 LGHNA, CDR2 YSLEER. This CDR3 reads CASSQDVSGQPQHF. The CDR3 DNA reads as TGCGCCAGCAGCCAAGATGTCAGCGGGCAGCCCCAGCATTTT.

This chain links TRBV6-5 with TRBJ2-2; D is unresolved. Trimming took off 0 bases at V and 1 base at J, with 3 bases between the two ends. The germline gives CDR1 MNHEY, CDR2 SVGAGI. The CDR3 has 14 residues. This CDR3 reads CASSYSGNTGELFF. DNA for the CDR3: TGTGCCAGCAGTTACTCGGGGAACACCGGGGAGCTGTTTTTT.

V gene TRBV13 combines with J gene TRBJ1-2; the D gene is possibly TRBD1 (6 bases). With 3 bases removed from V and 2 bases from J, the gap between germline ends came to 10 bases. This CDR3 is 14 amino acids long. Germline V gene data show CDR1 as PRHDT and CDR2 as FYEKMQ (reference sequence). The CDR3 loop is CASSFGQPNYGYTF. Here the CDR3 DNA reads TGTGCCAGCAGCTTCGGACAGCCAAACTATGGCTACACCTTC.

The chain links TRBV13 to TRBJ2-7; 11 bases agree with TRBD1. J was trimmed by 1 base and V by 5 bases; bases with no gene match: 1. The germline V gene has CDR1 PRHDT and CDR2 FYEKMQ (reference sequence). The CDR3 contains 14 residues. This CDR3 is CASSRDRGSYEQYF. The CDR3 DNA follows: TGTGCCAGCAGCCGGGACAGGGGGTCCTACGAGCAGTACTTC.

The chain couples TRBV7-9 to TRBJ1-2; D gene ambiguous. CDR1 is SEHNR, CDR2 FQNEAQ, per germline (reference sequence). Trimming took 1 base from V and 5 from J, leaving 14 bases between them. There are 15 residues in the CDR3. The CDR3 DNA follows: TGTGCCAGCAGCTTAGGCGGCACCAACTTATATGGCTACACCTTC. Its protein is CASSLGGTNLYGYTF.

The gene calls are TRBV6-5 and TRBJ1-2; D possibly corresponds to TRBD1 (5 bases). Germline lookup yields CDR1 MNHEY and CDR2 SVGAGI. This CDR3 spans 15 amino acids. Trimming pared 4 bases from V and 0 bases from J, leaving 12 bases between. The chain's CDR3 is CASSWGTDANYGYTF. In DNA form, the CDR3 reads TGTGCCAGCAGTTGGGGGACGGATGCTAACTATGGCTACACCTTC.

This clone has just one count. This chain links TRBV11-2 with TRBJ2-3; 12 bases are shared with TRBD2. This CDR3 region has 17 residues. V trimming: 3 bases; J trimming: 2 bases; junction bases outside the gene matches: 6. Germline CDR1 SGHAT, CDR2 FQNNGV. As DNA, the CDR3 is TGTGCCAGCAGCTTGACTAGCGGGAGTACCTACACAGATACGCAGTATTTT. Its protein is CASSLTSGSTYTDTQYF.